These 15 T cell receptor beta chains were sequenced from one sample in a study of a mutant IDH1 vaccine in newly diagnosed glioma. Time point defined: baseline, week 1 (first vaccination visit). Described treatment: pre-vaccination baseline after standard-of-care therapy. Using immunoSEQ multiplex PCR, the repertoire was profiled, and TCRdb retains in-frame clones only, with some absent. The table includes approximately 100,000 clones, 70% to 90% detected once. The sample in question was PBMCs, obtained from a glioma patient treated with radiotherapy, temozolomide or both. These receptors were obtained from a woman aged 45-65 years with glioma.

The chain joins TRBV11-2 to TRBJ2-7; 9 nucleotides align to TRBD2. The CDR3 consists of 15 residues. Per germline, CDR1 SGHAT and CDR2 FQNNGV. With V trimmed by 6 bases and J by 7 bases, 13 bases remained unmatched. The CDR3 here is CASRYLSGRPGEQYF. CDR3 in DNA: TGTGCCAGCAGGTACCTTAGCGGGAGACCCGGGGAGCAGTACTTC. The entire variable domain, with the rest obtained from reference TRBV11-2 and TRBJ2-7, is as follows: EAGVAQSPRYKIIEKRQSVAFWCNPISGHATLYWYQQILGQGPKLLIQFQNNGVVDDSQLPKDRFSAERLKGVDSTLKIQPAKLEDSAVYLCASRYLSGRPGEQYFGPGTRLTVT.

The chain is built from TRBV10-3 and TRBJ2-7; TRBD2 might be the D (6 bases). V dropped 7 bases and J dropped 3 bases, with 16 bases sitting between them. Germline V lookup: CDR1 ENHRY, CDR2 SYGVKD. This CDR3 is built from 14 residues. The CDR3, as DNA: TGTGCCATCAAGTCGAGGGAGGCCTTCTACGAGCAGTACTTC. This sequence encodes CAIKSREAFYEQYF.

The V and J genes are TRBV7-9 and TRBJ1-4, with 7 bases identical to TRBD1. Trimming at V came to 3 bases and at J to 3 bases, leaving 4 bases not matched to a gene. The CDR3 is 15 residues long. Looked up from germline, CDR1 is SEHNR and CDR2 is FQNEAQ (reference sequence). The CDR3 nucleotides are TGTGCCAGCAGCTTGACAGGGTCGGCTAATGAAAAACTGTTTTTT. It encodes CASSLTGSANEKLFF.

This rearrangement joins TRBV6-5 to TRBJ2-7, with 8 bases matching TRBD1. The CDR3 covers 14 residues. From germline, CDR1 is MNHEY and CDR2 SVGAGI. With V trimmed by 0 bases and J by 6 bases, 4 bases remained unmatched. CDR3 region: CASSYSAGGGEQYF. The CDR3 DNA sequence: TGTGCCAGCAGTTACTCGGCAGGGGGCGGCGAGCAGTACTTC.

This chain joins TRBV5-1 and TRBJ2-7; D may be TRBD2 (6 bases). This CDR3 has 13 amino acids. CDR1 and CDR2 from the germline V gene are SGHRS and YFSETQ. V dropped 4 bases and J dropped 2 bases, with 10 bases sitting between them. The CDR3 DNA reads as TGCGCCAGCAGCGACGGAGGGCCCTACGAGCAGTACTTC. Translating gives CASSDGGPYEQYF.

The V and J genes are TRBV21-1 and TRBJ1-6. TRBV21-1 is a documented pseudogene. The CDR3 is 18 residues long. CDR3: CASSKEEAGAFLDSPLHF. The CDR3, as DNA: TGTGCCAGCAGCAAAGAGGAGGCGGGAGCCTTTTTGGATTCACCCCTCCACTTT.

This clone appeared once. This sequence joins TRBV6-1 and TRBJ1-1, with D possibly matching TRBD1 (6 bases). This CDR3 has 14 residues. Per the germline V gene, CDR1 is MNHNS and CDR2 is SASEGT. V was pared by 6 bases and J by 0 bases, with 11 bases between. The CDR3 coding sequence is TGTGCCAGCAGCTGGGACACTTTGAACACTGAAGCTTTCTTT. Translated: CASSWDTLNTEAFF.

The chain links TRBV6-5 to TRBJ2-5; 10 bases are a match to TRBD2. CDR3 length: 15 residues. After removal of 6 bases from V and 2 bases from J, the junction contained 6 bases not matched to a gene. Germline-derived CDR1 and CDR2 are MNHEY and SVGAGI. In DNA, the CDR3 is TGTGCCAGCAGAACCGGACTAGCGGAACAAGAGACCCAGTACTTC. The encoded protein is CASRTGLAEQETQYF.

This sequence joins TRBV5-6 and TRBJ1-5; the D gene is possibly TRBD1 (6 bases). This CDR3 has 16 residues. Trimming cost V 0 bases and J 5 bases, with 15 bases left between them. Germline V lookup: CDR1 SGHDT, CDR2 YYEEEE. The CDR3 sequence: CASSLAGRDTDQPQHF. The CDR3, as DNA: TGTGCCAGCAGCTTGGCGGGGAGGGACACTGATCAGCCCCAGCATTTT.

This chain connects TRBV2 to TRBJ2-2, with D possibly being TRBD1 (5 bases). The germline V gene encodes CDR1 SNHLY and CDR2 FYNNEI. V was shortened by 4 bases and J by 6 bases, with 12 bases between the two germline ends. This CDR3 spans 14 amino acids. CDR3 in amino acids: CASSGREGAGELFF. As DNA, the CDR3 is TGTGCCAGCAGTGGCAGGGAAGGGGCCGGGGAGCTGTTTTTT.

The V gene is TRBV20-1, the J gene TRBJ2-7; D is perhaps TRBD2 (6 bases). Germline assignment: CDR1 DFQATT and CDR2 SNEGSKA (reference sequence). The V end was cut by 6 bases, the J end by 7 bases, with 13 bases between. CDR3 length: 11 residues. CDR3 region: CSALGRDEQYF. Here the CDR3 DNA reads TGCAGTGCCCTGGGGCGGGATGAGCAGTACTTC.

The rearrangement uses TRBV18 and TRBJ1-1, with TRBD1 matching 9 bases. The V gene end was trimmed by 5 bases and the J gene end by 0 bases; junction bases not matched to a gene: 7. The germline gives CDR1 KGHSH, CDR2 LQKENI. This CDR3 is built from 16 residues. This chain's CDR3 is CASSFGQGPMNTEAFF. The CDR3 DNA reads TGTGCCAGCTCATTCGGACAGGGGCCGATGAACACTGAAGCTTTCTTT.

This clone was observed a handful of times. This rearrangement joins TRBV2 to TRBJ1-6; D possibly corresponds to TRBD1 (5 bases). The germline CDR1 and CDR2 sequences are SNHLY and FYNNEI. V lost 9 bases and J lost 14, with 17 bases in between. The CDR3 is 12 residues long. CDR3 sequence reads: CASEGRRGSLHF. The CDR3 bases are TGTGCCAGTGAGGGGCGTCGAGGATCCCTCCACTTT.

V is TRBV18 and J is TRBJ2-1; 13 positions agree with TRBD2. V was pared by 4 bases and J by 9 bases, with 6 bases of the junction left unmatched. This CDR3 has 15 residues. Germline CDR1 is KGHSH and CDR2 is LQKENI. Here the CDR3 DNA reads TGTGCCAGCTCACAAGGACTAGCGGGAGACAGTGAGCAGTTCTTC. It is translated as CASSQGLAGDSEQFF.

V usage is TRBV28 and J usage is TRBJ2-1; D is unresolved. This CDR3 comprises 13 residues. V was trimmed by 2 bases and J by 7 bases, leaving 9 bases between them. CDR1 and CDR2 (germline): MDHEN, SYDVKM. CDR3 loop: CASSLGRNNEQFF. CDR3 DNA: TGTGCCAGCAGTTTAGGGCGAAATAATGAGCAGTTCTTC.